Listed here is a single T cell receptor beta chain. The V and J ends lost 6 bases and 3 bases respectively, with 12 bases between them. The germline V gene encodes CDR1 SQVTM and CDR2 ANQGSEA. The CDR3 runs 13 residues. Ages ranged from roughly 18 to 100 years, with residence in about 23 US areas. These data are taken from a study of blood T cell repertoires in COVID-19. Produced via immunoSEQ multiplex PCR; TCRdb's table is partial and in-frame only. The sample contains about 220,000 clones, approximately 92% of which appear only once. This clonotype was sampled from a woman aged 18-29 years in a cohort exposed to, infected with or recovered from COVID-19 (not recorded which). The chain carries TRBV29-1 and TRBJ1-5; D is perhaps TRBD1 (6 bases). The sample comprised PBMCs or T cells enriched from blood (not recorded which). The CDR3 sequence is CSVRWGPNQPQHF. DNA of the CDR3: TGCAGCGTGAGGTGGGGGCCCAATCAGCCCCAGCATTTT. Supplemented by reference TRBV29-1 and TRBJ1-5, the full variable domain reads SAVISQKPSRDICQRGTSLTIQCQVDSQVTMMFWYRQQPGQSLTLIATANQGSEATYESGFVIDKFPISRPNLTFSTLTVSNMSPEDSSIYLCSVRWGPNQPQHFGDGTRLSIL.